This T cell receptor beta chain was sequenced for a study of T cell responses to AZD1222 COVID-19 vaccine. In this sample, this clone turned up once. Germline CDR1 SQVTM, CDR2 ANQGSEA. V dropped 7 bases and J dropped 5 bases, with 15 bases sitting between them. The CDR3 length is 12 residues. Data came from immunoSEQ multiplex PCR; TCRdb stores just in-frame clones and leaves some out. The repertoire holds tens of thousands of clones, with approximately 89% as singletons. The chain carries TRBV29-1 and TRBJ2-7; maybe TRBD1 (5 bases). This clonotype was obtained from an adult in good health. Sequencing used peripheral blood, obtained on day 0 of MenACWY control vaccination. The DNA of the CDR3 is TGCAGCGCTACGCGACAGAACCACGAGCAGTACTTC. Its protein is CSATRQNHEQYF.